The 22 T cell receptor beta chains presented below share a single source sample, sequenced in a study of blood T cell repertoires in COVID-19 (dated by TCRdb to the early 2020s). The library was prepared using the immunoSEQ multiplex PCR assay. The clones in this table, taken by TCRdb from immuneACCESS, are in-frame only. Not every clone is retained; where verified, under half of the shortfall comes from an unresolved V gene, and the cause of the rest is unknown. For this sample the table gives approximately 320,000 clones, of which 89% were detected only once. The ten largest clones represent around 10% of the sample. Specimen: peripheral blood. The origin of the receptors is a woman younger than 45 with COVID-19, enrolled during active disease.

Remarks on this clone: The identical CDR3 is also encoded by other nucleotide sequences in the sample. The chain is built from TRBV28 and TRBJ2-7; D is possibly TRBD1 (6 bases). Germline values: CDR1 MDHEN, CDR2 SYDVKM. The CDR3 length is 14 residues. V was trimmed by 7 bases and J by 7 bases, leaving 20 bases between them. The DNA for the CDR3 is TGTGCCAGCACCACTTTTACAGGGTCTGAAGAGCAGTACTTC. It translates to CASTTFTGSEEQYF.

The chain links TRBV21-1 to TRBJ1-4; the table's TRBD1 call for D was not verified on the DNA. TRBV21-1 is noted as a pseudogene. The CDR3 spans 13 residues. The CDR3 DNA follows: TGTGCCAGCAGCAACAGATACGTGGAAAAACTGTTTTTT. Its translation is CASSNRYVEKLFF.

This clone appeared once. The rearrangement links TRBV5-6 to TRBJ1-1; 8 positions match TRBD1. Germline CDR1 SGHDT, CDR2 YYEEEE. This CDR3 comprises 15 residues. Trimming removed 0 bases from V and 6 bases from J; junction bases left unmatched: 7. CDR3: CASSLADREAPEAFF. The CDR3 DNA follows: TGTGCCAGCAGCTTGGCGGACAGGGAGGCGCCTGAAGCTTTCTTT.

CDR3 region: CASSLSNPGLGNQPQHF. As DNA, the CDR3 is TGTGCCAGCAGTTTATCGAATCCAGGGTTGGGGAATCAGCCCCAGCATTTT. The rearrangement links TRBV27 to TRBJ1-5; D perhaps matches TRBD1 (5 bases). V was clipped by 0 bases and J by 4 bases, with 16 bases between them. The germline CDR1 and CDR2 sequences are MNHEY and SMNVEV (reference sequence). The CDR3 runs 17 residues.

The chain couples TRBV5-1 to TRBJ1-3, with D unclear. The V gene's germline CDR1 is SGHRS and CDR2 YFSETQ. The CDR3 has 13 residues. Trimming took off 3 bases at V and 4 bases at J, with 8 bases between the two ends. CDR3 loop: CASSSESGNTIYF. In nucleotides, the CDR3 is TGCGCCAGCAGCTCAGAATCGGGAAACACCATATATTTT.

The chain couples TRBV6-2 or TRBV6-3 to TRBJ1-2, with no clear D. V was shortened by 6 bases and J by 5 bases, with 19 bases between the two germline ends. CDR1 is MNHEY and CDR2 is SVGEGT in the germline V gene. This CDR3 has 15 residues. DNA of the CDR3: TGTGCCAGCAGCCCCGGGATGGGGTCATGGTATGGCTACACCTTC. Its protein is CASSPGMGSWYGYTF.

The rearrangement links TRBV19 to TRBJ1-3; D call uncertain. Germline V CDR1 and CDR2: LNHDA, SQIVND (reference sequence). This CDR3 has 15 amino acids. Deletions cut 3 bases from V and 0 bases from J, with 9 bases between. CDR3 loop: CASSITAFSGNTIYF. The CDR3 DNA reads as TGTGCCAGTAGTATCACAGCTTTCTCTGGAAACACCATATATTTT.

J is TRBJ1-1 and V is TRBV4-1; tentatively, D is TRBD1 (6 bases). Germline lookup yields CDR1 MGHRA and CDR2 YSYEKL. Trimming took 3 bases from V and 8 from J, leaving 16 bases between them. There are 14 residues in the CDR3. The CDR3 DNA reads as TGCGCCAGCAGCCAGCCCGGGACATTTTTGGAAGCTTTCTTT. Translated, it gives CASSQPGTFLEAFF.

V is TRBV19 and J is TRBJ2-1; 7 bases agree with TRBD2. There are 13 residues in the CDR3. Germline CDR1 reads LNHDA; CDR2 reads SQIVND (reference sequence). V was pared by 7 bases and J by 4 bases, with 4 bases of the junction left unmatched. The CDR3 is CASTGEGYNEQFF. CDR3 nucleotide sequence: TGTGCCAGTACGGGGGAGGGATACAATGAGCAGTTCTTC.

This clone has just a few counts. V and J are TRBV9 and TRBJ2-3; no definite D call. The V and J ends lost 3 bases and 3 bases respectively, with 8 bases between them. Germline lookup yields CDR1 SGDLS and CDR2 YYNGEE. The CDR3 runs to 13 residues. CDR3 nucleotide sequence: TGTGCCAGCAGCGCGGGTTTAACAGATACGCAGTATTTT. Amino acid sequence: CASSAGLTDTQYF.

This rearrangement joins TRBV6-5 to TRBJ2-5, with D tentatively TRBD1 (6 bases). This CDR3 contains 16 residues. V was shortened by 2 bases and J by 9 bases, with 22 bases between the two germline ends. The germline V gene encodes CDR1 MNHEY and CDR2 SVGAGI. Written as DNA, the CDR3 is TGTGCCAGCAGTTACGAGAGTGGATTTGGGGGCAGGGCCCAGTACTTC. Encoded protein: CASSYESGFGGRAQYF.

This chain uses TRBV5-1 with TRBJ2-1; 11 nucleotides line up with TRBD2. Germline V gene sequence: CDR1 SGHRS, CDR2 YFSETQ. The CDR3 contains 20 residues. The trim removed 4 bases at V and 5 bases at J, leaving 20 bases unmatched. Here the CDR3 reads CASSPEGQAYGLAGHNEQFF. The DNA of the CDR3 is TGCGCCAGCAGCCCGGAAGGACAAGCCTACGGACTAGCGGGCCACAATGAGCAGTTCTTC.

The rearrangement uses TRBV18 and TRBJ2-1, with 13 positions matching TRBD2. The CDR3 sequence is 15 residues long. J lost 8 bases, V lost 3 bases, and 4 bases had no gene match. The germline gives CDR1 KGHSH, CDR2 LQKENI. The CDR3 protein is CASSPGLAGHHEQFF. In DNA, the CDR3 is TGTGCCAGCTCACCGGGACTAGCGGGGCATCATGAGCAGTTCTTC.

The chain is built from TRBV11-1 and TRBJ1-3, with a possible D match to TRBD1 (6 bases). There are 16 residues in the CDR3. V was cut by 3 bases and J by 0 bases, with 12 bases left in between. Per germline, CDR1 SGHAT and CDR2 FQDESV (reference sequence). The CDR3 nucleotides are TGTGCCAGCAGCTTTGGCGACAGGACCTCTGGAAACACCATATATTTT. Translation gives CASSFGDRTSGNTIYF.

This clone was observed a single time. This chain uses TRBV6-6 with TRBJ1-5; the D is unclear. V was cut by 2 bases and J by 7 bases, with 15 bases left in between. Germline loops: CDR1 MNHNY, CDR2 SVGAGI (reference sequence). The CDR3 totals 15 residues. Written as DNA, the CDR3 is TGTGCCAGCAGTTACGGACGGGGAATCCAGCAGCCCCAGCATTTT. Its protein is CASSYGRGIQQPQHF.

The chain has TRBV27 and TRBJ2-5, with D perhaps TRBD2 (6 bases). This CDR3 has 13 amino acids. The V end lost 4 bases, the J end lost 5 bases, and 11 bases lay between the germline ends. Germline V gene data show CDR1 as MNHEY and CDR2 as SMNVEV (reference sequence). CDR3 coding DNA: TGTGCCAGCAGTTGGGGGGTAGGGGAGACCCAGTACTTC. It specifies CASSWGVGETQYF.

The CDR3 DNA reads as TGTGCCAGCAGTTACGGCCTCGGAGGCTCTGGAAACACCATATATTTT. Translating it yields CASSYGLGGSGNTIYF. This rearrangement joins TRBV6-5 to TRBJ1-3; no clear D gene. Germline V lookup: CDR1 MNHEY, CDR2 SVGAGI. This CDR3 region has 16 residues. The V gene lost 2 bases and the J gene lost 0 bases, with 11 bases spanning the gap.

This chain joins TRBV5-1 and TRBJ2-7; 7 nucleotides agree with TRBD1. Trimming cost V 5 bases and J 6 bases; bases outside gene matches: 8. Germline CDR1 SGHRS, CDR2 YFSETQ. The CDR3 length is 13 residues. The CDR3 spells CASSRTGVLEQYF. DNA for the CDR3: TGCGCCAGCAGTCGAACAGGGGTTCTCGAGCAGTACTTC.

The rearrangement uses TRBV27 and TRBJ2-7; D is unresolved. Trimming shortened V by 7 bases and J by 1 base, and 11 bases separated the two germline ends. The CDR3 consists of 13 residues. Germline V gene sequence: CDR1 MNHEY, CDR2 SMNVEV (reference sequence). The DNA of the CDR3 is TGTGCCAGCAACTACGTTGTTTCCTACGAGCAGTACTTC. Its translation is CASNYVVSYEQYF.

The chain recombines TRBV6-2 or TRBV6-3 with TRBJ1-2, with D possibly TRBD1 on 5 matching bases. Trimming shortened V by 4 bases and J by 3 bases, and 9 bases separated the two germline ends. Per the germline V gene, CDR1 is MNHEY and CDR2 is SVGEGT. The CDR3 has 13 residues. The CDR3 loop reads CASSSGFDYGYTF. DNA for the CDR3: TGTGCCAGCAGTTCAGGGTTTGACTATGGCTACACCTTC.

In the case of this clone: Distinct nucleotide sequences in the sample also encode this CDR3. This chain links TRBV7-9 with TRBJ2-1; D uncertain. The CDR3 extends over 15 amino acids. Germline CDR1 is SEHNR and CDR2 is FQNEAQ (reference sequence). The germline V and J ends were trimmed by 0 bases and 1 base, with 7 bases remaining between them. CDR3 sequence (DNA): TGTGCCAGCAGCTTAGCCGGGTCTTCCTACAATGAGCAGTTCTTC. Translating it yields CASSLAGSSYNEQFF.

The rearrangement uses TRBV19 and TRBJ1-5, with D perhaps matching TRBD1 (5 bases). Looked up from germline, CDR1 is LNHDA and CDR2 is SQIVND (reference sequence). V lost 3 bases and J 3 bases, leaving 18 bases between the germline ends. CDR3 size: 17 residues. The CDR3 loop is CASSMARVGVNNQPQHF. The CDR3 bases are TGTGCCAGTAGTATGGCCAGGGTAGGTGTGAACAATCAGCCCCAGCATTTT.